The 10 T cell receptor beta chains below all came from one sample that was sequenced in a study of cytomegalovirus exposure and HLA in healthy donors. PCR involved 60 Vbeta and 13 Jbeta primers. Clones were read by immunoSEQ multiplex PCR, and TCRdb kept only the in-frame ones, dropping some. Seen here are 100,000 to 150,000 clones, around 78% observed once, and the top ten hold more than 4.5%. Sequenced: PBMCs. The receptor set was obtained from a man in his fifties or sixties in good health and CMV-seropositive.

The chain combines TRBV2 with TRBJ1-1; a possible D gene is TRBD1 (6 bases). Germline V gene sequence: CDR1 SNHLY, CDR2 FYNNEI. V was cut by 6 bases and J by 0 bases, with 17 bases left in between. This CDR3 spans 16 amino acids. CDR3 coding DNA: TGTGCCAGCAGGGTAACAGGGTCTTGGATGAACACTGAAGCTTTCTTT. Translation gives CASRVTGSWMNTEAFF.

The rearrangement links TRBV5-1 to TRBJ1-2, with 8 bases lining up with TRBD1. The junction had 10 bases not matched to a gene; V was cut back by 4 bases and J by 8 bases. The CDR3 is 14 residues long. The germline V gene has CDR1 SGHRS and CDR2 YFSETQ. The CDR3 sequence is CASSRGDRSEGYTF. The CDR3 nucleotides read TGCGCCAGCAGCAGAGGGGACAGGTCCGAAGGCTACACCTTC.

This chain joins TRBV4-2 and TRBJ1-3; D unclear. Trimming left V 5 bases short and J 5 bases short, with 10 bases between. The V gene's germline CDR1 is LGHNA and CDR2 YNFKEQ. The CDR3 has 13 residues. This CDR3 is CASSGTGRNTIYF. In DNA, the CDR3 is TGTGCCAGCAGCGGAACGGGAAGAAACACCATATATTTT.

This sequence joins TRBV4-1 and TRBJ2-7; 8 bases map to TRBD1. J was trimmed by 0 bases and V by 0 bases; bases with no gene match: 4. The CDR3 length is 16 residues. The germline V gene encodes CDR1 MGHRA and CDR2 YSYEKL. CDR3 region: CASSQDPDRVSYEQYF. The DNA of the CDR3 is TGCGCCAGCAGCCAAGACCCGGACAGGGTCTCCTACGAGCAGTACTTC.

The V and J genes are TRBV9 and TRBJ1-3; 7 bases are a match to TRBD1. There are 16 residues in the CDR3. CDR1 SGDLS and CDR2 YYNGEE come from the germline V gene. J lost 3 bases, V lost 1 base, and 7 bases had no gene match. The CDR3, as DNA: TGTGCCAGCAGCGTATTGACAGGGATGAGTGGAAACACCATATATTTT. Translation gives CASSVLTGMSGNTIYF.

V usage is TRBV28 and J usage is TRBJ1-6; D is perhaps TRBD1 (5 bases). The ends were cut back, 9 bases at V and 12 bases at J, with 9 bases in the middle. This CDR3 has 10 residues. Per germline, CDR1 MDHEN and CDR2 SYDVKM. The CDR3 bases are TGTGCCAGTGACAGTGAACCCCTCCACTTT. This sequence encodes CASDSEPLHF.

This sequence joins TRBV21-1 and TRBJ2-7; the listed D gene, TRBD2, was not tested against the DNA. TRBV21-1 is shown as a pseudogene. The CDR3 is 14 residues long. As DNA, the CDR3 is TGTGCCAGCAGCACCCTAGGACTAGTTTACGAGCAGTACTTC. It translates to CASSTLGLVYEQYF.

This chain uses TRBV30 with TRBJ2-7; D possibly corresponds to TRBD1 (5 bases). The V gene lost 1 base and the J gene lost 6 bases, with 13 bases spanning the gap. The CDR3 runs 13 residues. Per the germline V gene, CDR1 is GTSNPN and CDR2 is SVGIG (reference sequence). The CDR3: CAWSGGRVIEQYF. The CDR3 DNA reads as TGTGCCTGGAGTGGAGGCAGGGTAATCGAGCAGTACTTC.

This clone was detected only a few times. The chain recombines TRBV5-4 with TRBJ2-1, with D unclear. Germline CDR1 SGHNT, CDR2 YYREEE (reference sequence). V was cut by 2 bases and J by 13 bases, with 10 bases left in between. CDR3 size: 11 residues. Written as DNA, the CDR3 is TGTGCCAGCAGCTTTGACGAGCGTCAGTTCTTC. Translation gives CASSFDERQFF.

Note on this clone: The junction departs from germline at one end; a sequencing error may be responsible. The J gene is TRBJ1-3, the V gene TRBV7-9; D unresolved. The CDR3 has 16 residues. Germline values: CDR1 SEHNR, CDR2 FQNEAQ (reference sequence). The CDR3 spells CSSSLSRYSSGNTIYF. In nucleotides, the CDR3 is TGTTCCAGCAGCTTAAGCAGATACAGCTCTGGAAACACCATATATTTT.